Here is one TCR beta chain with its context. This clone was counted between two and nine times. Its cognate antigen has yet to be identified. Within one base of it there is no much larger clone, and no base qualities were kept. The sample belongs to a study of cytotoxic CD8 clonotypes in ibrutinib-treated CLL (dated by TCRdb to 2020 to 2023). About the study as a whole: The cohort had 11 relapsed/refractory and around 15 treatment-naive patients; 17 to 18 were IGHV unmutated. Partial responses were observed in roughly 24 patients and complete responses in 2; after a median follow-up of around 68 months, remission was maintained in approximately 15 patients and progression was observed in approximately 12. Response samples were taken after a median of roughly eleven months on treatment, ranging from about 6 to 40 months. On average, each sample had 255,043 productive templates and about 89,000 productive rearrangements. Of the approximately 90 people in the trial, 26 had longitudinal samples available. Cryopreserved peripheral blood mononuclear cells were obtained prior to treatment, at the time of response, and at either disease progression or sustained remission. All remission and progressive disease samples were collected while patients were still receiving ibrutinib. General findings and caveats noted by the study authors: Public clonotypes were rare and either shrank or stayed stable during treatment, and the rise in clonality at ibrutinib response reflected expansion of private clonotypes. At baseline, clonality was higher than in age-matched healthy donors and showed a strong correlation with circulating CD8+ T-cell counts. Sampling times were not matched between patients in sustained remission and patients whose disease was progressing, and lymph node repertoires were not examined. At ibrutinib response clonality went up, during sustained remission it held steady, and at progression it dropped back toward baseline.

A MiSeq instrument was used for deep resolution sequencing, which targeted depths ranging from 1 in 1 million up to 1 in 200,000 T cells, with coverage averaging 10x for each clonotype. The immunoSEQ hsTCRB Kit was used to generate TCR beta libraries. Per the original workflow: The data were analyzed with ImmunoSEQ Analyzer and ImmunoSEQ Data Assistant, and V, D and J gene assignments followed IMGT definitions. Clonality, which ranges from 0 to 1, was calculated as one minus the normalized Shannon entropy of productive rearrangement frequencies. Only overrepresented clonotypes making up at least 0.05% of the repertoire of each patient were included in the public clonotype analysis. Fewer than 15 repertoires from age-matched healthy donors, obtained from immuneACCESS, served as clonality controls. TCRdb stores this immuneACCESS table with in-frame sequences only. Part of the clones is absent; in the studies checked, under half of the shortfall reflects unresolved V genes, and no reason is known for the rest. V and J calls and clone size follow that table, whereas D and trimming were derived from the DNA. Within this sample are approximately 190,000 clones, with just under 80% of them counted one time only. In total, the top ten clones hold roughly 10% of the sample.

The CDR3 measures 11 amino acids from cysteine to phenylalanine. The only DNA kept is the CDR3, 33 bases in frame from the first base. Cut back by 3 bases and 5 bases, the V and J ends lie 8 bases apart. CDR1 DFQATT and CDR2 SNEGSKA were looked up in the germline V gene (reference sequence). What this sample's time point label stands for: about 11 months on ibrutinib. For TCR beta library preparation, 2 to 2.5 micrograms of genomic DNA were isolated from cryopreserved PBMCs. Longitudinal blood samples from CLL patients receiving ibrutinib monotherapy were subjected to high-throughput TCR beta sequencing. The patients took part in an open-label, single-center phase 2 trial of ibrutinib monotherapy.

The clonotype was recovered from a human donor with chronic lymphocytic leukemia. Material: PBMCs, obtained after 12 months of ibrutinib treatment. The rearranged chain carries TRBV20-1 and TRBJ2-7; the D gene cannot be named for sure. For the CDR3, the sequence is CSASIFDEQYF. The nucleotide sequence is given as TGCAGTGCTAGTATTTTCGACGAGCAGTACTTC.